The clone carrying this T cell receptor beta chain turned up a few times. TCRdb re-derived calls from the PCR reads in MiXCR, one entry per CDR3 protein. This sample has approximately 680,000 distinct CDR3 sequences, with less than 30% found just once. This entry belongs to a study of molecular identifiers for immune sequencing clone quantification. The CDR3 has 16 amino acids. Trimming cost V 6 bases and J 1 base, with 17 bases left between them. CDR1 is MNHEY and CDR2 is SVGAGI in the germline V gene. The source of this sequence is a human donor in good health. Some libraries in this study had Jurkat cell RNA spiked in. The chain uses TRBV6-5 and TRBJ2-3, with D tentatively TRBD1 (6 bases). Sequenced material: naive CD8+ T cells from blood, with Jurkat cell RNA spiked in. Subset noted: FACS-sorted CD8+CD4-CCR7+CD45RA+ naive T cells. The CDR3 loop is CASRVTLGAGTDTQYF. The CDR3 DNA sequence: TGTGCCAGCAGAGTTACATTGGGGGCCGGCACAGATACGCAGTATTTT.